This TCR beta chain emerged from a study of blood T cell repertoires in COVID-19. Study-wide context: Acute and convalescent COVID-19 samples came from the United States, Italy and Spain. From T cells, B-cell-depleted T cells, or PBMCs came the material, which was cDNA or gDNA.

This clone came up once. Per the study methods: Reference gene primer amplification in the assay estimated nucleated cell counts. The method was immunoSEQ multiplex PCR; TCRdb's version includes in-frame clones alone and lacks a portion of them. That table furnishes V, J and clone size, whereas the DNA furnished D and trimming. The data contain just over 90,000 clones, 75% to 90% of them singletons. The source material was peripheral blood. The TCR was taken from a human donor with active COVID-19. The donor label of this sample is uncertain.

The DNA of the CDR3 is TGTGCCAGCAGTCCCGGACAGGGCCGTAACTATGGCTACACCTTC. Protein sequence: CASSPGQGRNYGYTF. V gene TRBV5-8 combines with J gene TRBJ1-2; 8 bases are a match to TRBD1. CDR3 size: 15 residues. Germline-derived CDR1 and CDR2 are SGHTS and YDEGEE. The junction had 7 bases not matched to a gene; V was cut back by 5 bases and J by 1 base.